This is a list of T cell receptor beta chains from one sample in a study of T cells in localized non-small cell lung cancer. Generated by immunoSEQ multiplex PCR, the TCRdb table keeps only in-frame clones and is missing some. The top ten clones hold about 4% of a sample with roughly 89,000 clones, approximately 91% of them seen once. The material sequenced was PBMCs, taken before any cancer treatment. The receptors originated from a woman between 35 and 75 years old with stage II squamous cell lung carcinoma. Both conserved end residues are part of each CDR3. D genes are given only for firm matches. Expanded clones are given a class, and other clones once, few, many or no size at all.

d_call	v_call	clone_size	j_call	cdr3_aa	cdr3_nt
NA	TRBV6-5	NA	TRBJ1-5	CASSYSQGNQPQHF	TGTGCCAGCAGTTACTCCCAGGGGAATCAGCCCCAGCATTTT
NA	TRBV5-4	NA	TRBJ1-4	CASSLKISTNEKLFF	TGTGCCAGCAGCTTGAAGATATCAACTAATGAAAAACTGTTTTTT
NA	TRBV11-3	few	TRBJ2-2	CASSPGWPHTGELFF	TGTGCCAGCAGCCCAGGGTGGCCCCACACCGGGGAGCTGTTTTTT
TRBD1	TRBV28	NA	TRBJ2-5	CASSLSQGAYQETQYF	TGTGCCAGCAGTTTATCCCAGGGGGCTTATCAAGAGACCCAGTACTTC
NA	TRBV6-1	NA	TRBJ1-1	CASSDVFGEAFF	TGTGCCAGCAGTGATGTGTTCGGGGAAGCTTTCTTT
NA	TRBV28	NA	TRBJ2-1	CASSWGVTYNEQFF	TGTGCCAGCAGTTGGGGGGTAACGTACAATGAGCAGTTCTTC
NA	TRBV7-8	NA	TRBJ1-5	CASSLMGLRSNQPQHF	TGTGCCAGCAGCTTAATGGGGCTTCGAAGCAATCAGCCCCAGCATTTT
NA	TRBV5-1	few	TRBJ1-1	CASSYGSTEAFF	TGCGCCAGCAGCTATGGGAGCACTGAAGCTTTCTTT
TRBD2	TRBV11-3	NA	TRBJ2-1	CASAPNGGRANEQFF	TGTGCCAGCGCCCCAAATGGCGGGAGGGCAAATGAGCAGTTCTTC
TRBD2	TRBV30	NA	TRBJ2-7	CAWSSPGLAIYEQYF	TGTGCCTGGAGTAGTCCGGGACTAGCGATCTACGAGCAGTACTTC
NA	TRBV5-5	NA	TRBJ1-1	CASSLAPTNTEAFF	TGTGCCAGCAGCTTGGCGCCGACGAACACTGAAGCTTTCTTT
NA	TRBV7-8	NA	TRBJ1-3	CASSLQQWRGWERNTIYF	TGTGCCAGCAGCTTACAGCAGTGGCGAGGGTGGGAGAGGAACACCATATATTTT